These T cell receptor beta chains were read from a single sample in a study of cytotoxic CD8 clonotypes in ibrutinib-treated CLL. Sequencing used immunoSEQ multiplex PCR; TCRdb keeps in-frame clones, though not all of them. The sample holds approximately 24,000 clones, 65% to 70% seen once. The sequencing used PBMCs, collected at disease progression, from a patient treated with ibrutinib. The receptors were gathered from a human donor with chronic lymphocytic leukemia. CDR3s include the opening cysteine and the closing phenylalanine or tryptophan. The D gene is left open where the match is weak. Clone size is given for some rows only: seen once, a few or many times, or a class if the clone is expanded.

j_call clone_size v_call d_call cdr3_aa cdr3_nt
TRBJ1-4 . TRBV19 TRBD1 CASSIGGVGTGEDEKLFF TGTGCCAGTAGTATAGGCGGTGTCGGGACAGGGGAAGATGAAAAACTGTTTTTT
TRBJ1-5 few TRBV19 . CASSMAFPDQPQHF TGTGCCAGTAGTATGGCCTTTCCGGACCAGCCCCAGCATTTT
TRBJ1-2 many TRBV13 . CASSLEGGDDGYTF TGTGCCAGCAGCTTGGAGGGGGGCGACGATGGCTACACCTTC
TRBJ1-2 . TRBV6-5 . CASSSGDYGYTF TGTGCCAGCAGCTCGGGGGACTATGGCTACACCTTC
TRBJ1-4 . TRBV5-4 . CASSLAGQSEKLFF TGTGCCAGCAGCTTGGCCGGCCAGAGTGAAAAACTGTTTTTT
TRBJ1-2 . TRBV7-9 TRBD1 CASSLTTGTGGYYGYTF TGTGCCAGCAGCTTAACGACCGGGACAGGGGGTTACTATGGCTACACCTTC
TRBJ2-1 . TRBV27 TRBD2 CASRVPGGLNNEQFF TGTGCCAGCAGGGTACCGGGGGGACTTAACAATGAGCAGTTCTTC
TRBJ1-1 . TRBV29-1 . CSVEGGNTEAFF TGCAGCGTTGAAGGAGGGAACACTGAAGCTTTCTTT
TRBJ1-1 . TRBV6-5 . CASSAGNTEAFF TGTGCCAGCTCCGCGGGGAACACTGAAGCTTTCTTT
TRBJ1-5 . TRBV7-8 TRBD1 CASSGPSQGPNQPQHF TGTGCCAGCAGCGGTCCTTCACAGGGGCCGAATCAGCCCCAGCATTTT
TRBJ1-1 once TRBV5-4 . CASSQGRWLGGTEAFF TGTGCCAGCAGCCAGGGCCGTTGGCTCGGGGGCACTGAAGCTTTCTTT
TRBJ1-2 . TRBV6-5 TRBD1 CASGTGGGYTF TGTGCCAGTGGGACAGGGGGTGGCTACACCTTC
TRBJ1-2 . TRBV6-6 TRBD1 CASSRDRLDGYTF TGTGCCAGCAGCCGGGACAGGCTAGATGGCTACACCTTC
TRBJ1-2 . TRBV5-6 TRBD1 CASSLGQGGGYTF TGTGCCAGCAGCTTGGGACAGGGAGGTGGCTACACCTTC